The TCR beta chain under discussion was sequenced for a study of T cell responses to AZD1222 COVID-19 vaccine. This clone has only one observation. Its specificity is not known. Sequencing was performed with immunoSEQ multiplex PCR; in TCRdb, only in-frame clones are kept and a portion is missing. The sample lists 87,000 or so clones, roughly nine tenths occurring once. Germline values: CDR1 LNHDA, CDR2 SQIVND (reference sequence). V lost 10 bases and J lost 8, with 14 bases in between. This CDR3 contains 11 residues. Study findings and constraints: CD4 TCRs linked to vaccination spanned spike, dominating at 160-218 and 743-854. In a largely white British group with more females than males, clonal diversity was possibly underestimated. Two AZD1222 administrations were followed by greater Spike-specific TCR breadth and depth. Seropositivity was recorded at baseline in only 6 or 7 AZD1222 recipients.

This sequence joins TRBV19 and TRBJ1-2; D uncertain. Sample: peripheral blood, taken on day 0 of AZD1222 vaccination. The origin of this receptor is an adult in good health. The CDR3 sequence: CATPPERGYTF. CDR3 nucleotide sequence: TGTGCCACCCCCCCCGAAAGGGGCTACACCTTC.